Included here is one TCR beta chain sequence, with context. Its specificity is unknown. The data derive from a study of T-cell memory formation after mild COVID-19. Across the study: Largely, the TCR clusters proved donor specific. Whole-study findings and limits: Pre-infection memory showed some responding clones, and this suggested that cross-reactive memory joined. Contracting clones localized mainly to CM and EM when CD4+ and mainly to EMRA when CD8+.

The CDR3 contains 16 residues. Germline lookup yields CDR1 MDHEN and CDR2 SYDVKM. V was clipped by 1 base and J by 4 bases, with 16 bases between them. After 5'RACE with constant-segment primers, TCR alpha and TCR beta cDNA libraries carrying sample barcodes and UMIs were obtained. Each CDR3 protein gets one entry after TCRdb re-called the 5' RACE reads with MiXCR. The sample has 300,000 to 350,000 distinct CDR3 sequences, about an eighth seen once. V is TRBV28 and J is TRBJ2-5, with a weak D call TRBD1 (5 bases). The sequence was collected from a young man who had mild COVID-19 (a few samples of this study predate the infection). Cell type and time point are not known. Material for sequencing was PBMCs or a T cell subset sorted from them (not recorded which). CDR3 nucleotides: TGTGCCAGCAGTTTATACCCCCAGGGTACTGGAGAGACCCAGTACTTC. It specifies CASSLYPQGTGETQYF. The complete variable domain, with remaining parts taken from reference TRBV28 and TRBJ2-5, reads DVKVTQSSRYLVKRTGEKVFLECVQDMDHENMFWYRQDPGLGLRLIYFSYDVKMKEKGDIPEGYSVSREKKERFSLILESASTNQTSMYLCASSLYPQGTGETQYFGPGTRLLVL.